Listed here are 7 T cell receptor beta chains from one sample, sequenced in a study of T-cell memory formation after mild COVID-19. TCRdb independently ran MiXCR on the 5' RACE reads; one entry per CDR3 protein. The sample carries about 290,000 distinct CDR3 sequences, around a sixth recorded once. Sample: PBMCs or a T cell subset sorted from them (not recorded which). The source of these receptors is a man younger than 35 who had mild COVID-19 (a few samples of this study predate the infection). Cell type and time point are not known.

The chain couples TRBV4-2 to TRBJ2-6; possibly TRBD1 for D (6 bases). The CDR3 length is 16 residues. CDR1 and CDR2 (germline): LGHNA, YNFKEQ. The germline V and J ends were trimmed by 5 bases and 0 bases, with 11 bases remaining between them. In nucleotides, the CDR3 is TGTGCCAGCAGCAACCTGGACAGCTCTGGGGCCAACGTCCTGACTTTC. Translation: CASSNLDSSGANVLTF.

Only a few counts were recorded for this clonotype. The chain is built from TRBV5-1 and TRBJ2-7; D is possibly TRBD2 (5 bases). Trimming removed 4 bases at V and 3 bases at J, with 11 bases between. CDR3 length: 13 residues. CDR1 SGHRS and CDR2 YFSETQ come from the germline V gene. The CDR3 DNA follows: TGCGCCAGCAGCCCACTAGGAAACTACGAGCAGTACTTC. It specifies CASSPLGNYEQYF.

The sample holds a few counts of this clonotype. CDR3 coding DNA: TGTGCCAGCAGACCGGTAGGAGGGTTTAAAGACACTGAAGCTTTCTTT. Residues: CASRPVGGFKDTEAFF. The chain has TRBV6-5 and TRBJ1-1; D unclear. Germline CDR1 reads MNHEY; CDR2 reads SVGAGI. There are 16 residues in the CDR3. V lost 6 bases and J lost 3, with 20 bases in between.

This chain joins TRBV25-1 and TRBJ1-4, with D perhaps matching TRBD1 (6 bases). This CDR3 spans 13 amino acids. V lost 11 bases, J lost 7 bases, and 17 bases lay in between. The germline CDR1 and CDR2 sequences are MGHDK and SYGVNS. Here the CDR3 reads CAATRGFGEKLFF. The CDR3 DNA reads TGTGCCGCTACGAGGGGGTTTGGTGAAAAACTGTTTTTT.

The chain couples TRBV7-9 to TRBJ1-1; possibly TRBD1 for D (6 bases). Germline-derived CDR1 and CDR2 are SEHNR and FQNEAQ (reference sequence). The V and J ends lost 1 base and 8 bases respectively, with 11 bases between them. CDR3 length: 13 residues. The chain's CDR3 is CASSLEDRTEAFF. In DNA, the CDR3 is TGTGCCAGCAGCTTAGAGGACAGAACCGAAGCTTTCTTT.

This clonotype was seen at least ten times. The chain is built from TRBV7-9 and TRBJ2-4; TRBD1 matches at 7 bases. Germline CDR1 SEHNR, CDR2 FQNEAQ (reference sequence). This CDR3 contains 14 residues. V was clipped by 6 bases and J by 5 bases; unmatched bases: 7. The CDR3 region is CASRSGTDENIQYF. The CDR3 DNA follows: TGTGCCAGCAGATCCGGGACAGACGAAAACATTCAGTACTTC.

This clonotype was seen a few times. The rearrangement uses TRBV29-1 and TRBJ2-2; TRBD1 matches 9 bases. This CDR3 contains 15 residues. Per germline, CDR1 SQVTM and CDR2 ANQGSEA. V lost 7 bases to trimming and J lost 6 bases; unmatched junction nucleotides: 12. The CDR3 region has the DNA TGCAGCGGAGGGACAGGGAACATCTGGGCCGGGGAGCTGTTTTTT. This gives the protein CSGGTGNIWAGELFF.